This is a list of T cell receptor beta chains from one sample in a study of tumor-infiltrating lymphocytes in oesophageal squamous cell carcinoma. In TCRdb, the PCR reads were re-called with MiXCR into one record per CDR3 protein. The sample consists of approximately 9,400 distinct CDR3 sequences, roughly 60% of them appearing once. The sequenced sample consisted of esophageal tumor tissue. Receptor source: a female donor with esophageal squamous cell carcinoma. Both conserved end residues are part of each CDR3. Fields, in order: clone size, V gene, D gene, J gene, CDR3 DNA, CDR3 protein. D genes are given only for firm matches. A clone size is listed for some rows: how often the clone was seen (once, few, many), or a class if it is expanded.

.,TRBV7-4,.,TRBJ2-3,TGTGCCAGCAGCTTTTCCGGGGAGCTGTATTTT,CASSFSGELYF
.,TRBV18,.,TRBJ2-5,TGTGCCAGCTCACCAACTGGGGGAGAGACCCAGTACTTC,CASSPTGGETQYF
.,TRBV7-6,TRBD1,TRBJ2-7,TGTGCCAGCGGACAGGGGGCGCGGGGGTTCTACGAGCAGTACTTC,CASGQGARGFYEQYF
many,TRBV19,.,TRBJ2-5,TGTGCCAGTAGTTCAGGGACTGGGCAAGAGACCCAGTACTTC,CASSSGTGQETQYF
.,TRBV12-3/TRBV12-4,TRBD1,TRBJ2-7,TGTGCCAGCCATGACAGGGGATCCCTCTACGAGCAGTACTTC,CASHDRGSLYEQYF
.,TRBV7-2,.,TRBJ2-5,TGTGCCAGCAGCTTACCCAAAGAGACCCAGTACTTC,CASSLPKETQYF
.,TRBV7-8,.,TRBJ2-7,TGTGCCAGCAGCTTGTTCCAGGGACCTTCCTACGAGCAGTACTTC,CASSLFQGPSYEQYF
.,TRBV6-6,TRBD1,TRBJ2-3,TGTGCCAGCAGGGTACGGGGACAGGGCACAGATACGCAGTATTTT,CASRVRGQGTDTQYF
few,TRBV7-3,TRBD2,TRBJ2-6,TGTGCCAGCAGCTTAAGTGCGGGAGCTGGGGCCAACGTCCTGACTTTC,CASSLSAGAGANVLTF
.,TRBV10-2,TRBD1,TRBJ2-3,TGCGCCAGCAGTCTACCACAGGGGCGGAAAGATACGCAGTATTTT,CASSLPQGRKDTQYF
.,TRBV7-2,.,TRBJ1-6,TGTGCCAGCAGCTTAGCGCAAGGGGGGAATTCACCCCTCCACTTT,CASSLAQGGNSPLHF
.,TRBV7-2,TRBD2,TRBJ2-5,TGTGCCAGCAGCTTAGGCGGTAGCGGGAGGGTTCAAGAGACCCAGTACTTC,CASSLGGSGRVQETQYF
.,TRBV7-2,TRBD2,TRBJ2-1,TGTGCCAGCAGCCGTGTAGCGGGGGGGCGGAGTGAGCAGTTCTTC,CASSRVAGGRSEQFF
.,TRBV6-1,TRBD2,TRBJ2-3,TGTGCCAGCAGTGAAGCGGAAGGCGGGGGGCATGATACGCAGTATTTT,CASSEAEGGGHDTQYF
.,TRBV6-2/TRBV6-3,TRBD2,TRBJ2-7,TGTGCCAGCAGTTCCAGCCCTAGCGGGACCTACGAGCAGTACTTC,CASSSSPSGTYEQYF
.,TRBV5-4,.,TRBJ1-2,TGTGCCAGCAGCTCAGGACAGTCCCTCTATGGCTACACCTTC,CASSSGQSLYGYTF
.,TRBV6-1,.,TRBJ1-2,TGTGCCAGCAGTGAAGTACCTTTTAGGGCAGACTATGGCTACACCTTC,CASSEVPFRADYGYTF
.,TRBV7-6,.,TRBJ2-1,TGTGCCAGCAGCTTAGCCTCGGGTTTACGACAGTTCTTC,CASSLASGLRQFF
once,TRBV7-9,.,TRBJ2-5,TGTGCCAGCAGCTTATTTGCGAACCAAGAGACCCAGTACTTC,CASSLFANQETQYF
.,TRBV11-3,TRBD2,TRBJ2-3,TGTGCCAGCAGCTCGGGACTAGCGGGAGTCACAGATACGCAGTATTTT,CASSSGLAGVTDTQYF
.,TRBV7-6,.,TRBJ2-7,TGTGCCAGCAGCTTAGCGGGGGTCAGATCCTACGAGCAGTACTTC,CASSLAGVRSYEQYF
few,TRBV7-2,TRBD1,TRBJ2-5,TGTGCCAGCAGCGCAAGACAGGGAGTAAAGACCCAGTACTTC,CASSARQGVKTQYF
.,TRBV7-6,.,TRBJ2-7,TGTGCCAGCAGCTTAGAGGTCACGGCTTCAGGCTACGAGCAGTACTTC,CASSLEVTASGYEQYF
.,TRBV27,TRBD2,TRBJ2-7,TGTGCCAGCCAATCTAGCGGTGCGAGCTACGAGCAGTACTTC,CASQSSGASYEQYF
few,TRBV5-4,TRBD2,TRBJ2-5,TGTGCCAGCACCCTCTGGCGGGGGGGCGGGGAGACCCAGTACTTC,CASTLWRGGGETQYF
.,TRBV12-3/TRBV12-4,TRBD2,TRBJ2-7,TGTGCCAGCAGTTTTACGAGACTAGCGGGCGAGCAGTACTTC,CASSFTRLAGEQYF
.,TRBV9,TRBD2,TRBJ2-3,TGTGCCAGCAGCGTGTCACTAGCGGTAAGCACAGATACGCAGTATTTT,CASSVSLAVSTDTQYF
.,TRBV7-2,.,TRBJ1-4,TGTGCCAGCAGCGCCCAGGGTATTAAAGAAAAACTGTTTTTT,CASSAQGIKEKLFF
.,TRBV12-3/TRBV12-4,.,TRBJ2-6,TGTGCCAGCGGTGGTGGGTCTGGGGCCAACGTCCTGACTTTC,CASGGGSGANVLTF
.,TRBV6-1,.,TRBJ2-7,TGTGCCAGCAGTGAAATTGTCTCACTTCGCTACGAGCAGTACTTC,CASSEIVSLRYEQYF
few,TRBV7-8,.,TRBJ2-1,TGTGCCAGCAGCTCGAACAATGAGCAGTTCTTC,CASSSNNEQFF
.,TRBV7-2,.,TRBJ2-5,TGTGCCAGCAGCTTATCCGAGACCCAGTACTTC,CASSLSETQYF
many,TRBV5-1,.,TRBJ2-3,TGCGCCAGCAGCCCCTTCGGGGGGCGAGCCACAGATACGCAGTATTTT,CASSPFGGRATDTQYF
.,TRBV6-5,.,TRBJ2-3,TGTGCCAGCAGAGGGGAGTATCGCACAGATACGCAGTATTTT,CASRGEYRTDTQYF
.,TRBV9,.,TRBJ2-1,TGTGCCAGCAGCCCGCGACTCAATGAGCAGTTCTTC,CASSPRLNEQFF
many,TRBV7-2,TRBD1,TRBJ2-6,TGTGCCAGCAGCTGGGGACAGGTTTTAGATTCACCCCTCCACTTC,CASSWGQVLDSPLHF
.,TRBV7-4,.,TRBJ1-1,TGTGCCAGCAGCTTTTCAGGGAACACTGAAGCTTTCTTT,CASSFSGNTEAFF
.,TRBV5-6,TRBD2,TRBJ2-5,TGTGCCAGCAGCGTAGGACTAGCAGGGCAGACCCAGTACTTC,CASSVGLAGQTQYF
.,TRBV7-2,.,TRBJ2-3,TGTGCCAGCAGCTTGGTCTATGGGGAGACGCAGTATTTT,CASSLVYGETQYF
medium-sized,TRBV7-3,.,TRBJ2-3,TGTGCCAGCAGCTTAATGCCTAAAGATACGCAGTATTTT,CASSLMPKDTQYF
.,TRBV5-1,TRBD1,TRBJ2-7,TGCGCCAGCAGCCTGACAGGGTCCGACGAGCAGTACTTC,CASSLTGSDEQYF
few,TRBV10-3,.,TRBJ2-5,TGTGCCATCAAAGCCCCAAGTTTGGGGACCCAGTACTTC,CAIKAPSLGTQYF
few,TRBV7-6,.,TRBJ2-1,TGTGCCAGCAGCTTAGCGAGGGCCGATGAGCAGTTCTTC,CASSLARADEQFF
.,TRBV7-3,.,TRBJ2-5,TGTGCCAGCAGCTTGATTAGTCAAGAGACCCAGTACTTC,CASSLISQETQYF
.,TRBV12-3/TRBV12-4,.,TRBJ2-7,TGTGCCAGCAGTGATGAGACTTCCTACGAGCAGTACTTC,CASSDETSYEQYF